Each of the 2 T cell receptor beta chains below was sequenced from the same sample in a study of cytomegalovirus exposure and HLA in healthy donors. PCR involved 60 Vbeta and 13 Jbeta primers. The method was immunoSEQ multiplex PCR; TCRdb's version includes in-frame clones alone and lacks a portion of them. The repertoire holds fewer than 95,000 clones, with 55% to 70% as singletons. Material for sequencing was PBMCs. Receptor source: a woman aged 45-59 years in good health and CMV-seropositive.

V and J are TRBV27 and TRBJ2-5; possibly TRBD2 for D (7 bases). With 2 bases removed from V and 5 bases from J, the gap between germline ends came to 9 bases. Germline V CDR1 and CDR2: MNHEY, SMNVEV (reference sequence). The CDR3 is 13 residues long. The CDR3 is CASSLGGAETQYF. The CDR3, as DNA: TGTGCCAGCAGTTTAGGGGGGGCCGAGACCCAGTACTTC.

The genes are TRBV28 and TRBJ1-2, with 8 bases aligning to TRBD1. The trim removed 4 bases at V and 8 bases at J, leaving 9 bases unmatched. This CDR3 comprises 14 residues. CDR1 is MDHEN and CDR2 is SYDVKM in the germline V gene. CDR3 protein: CASSSPTGAGGYTF. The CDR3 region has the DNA TGTGCCAGCAGTTCACCGACAGGGGCAGGGGGCTACACCTTC.